This TCR beta chain came from a study of shared clonotypes between healthy human individuals. Clones were read by immunoSEQ multiplex PCR, and TCRdb kept only the in-frame ones, dropping some. The table records fewer than 2.5 million clones, roughly 93% of them present only once. V trimming: 4 bases; J trimming: 6 bases; junction bases outside the gene matches: 7. CDR1 and CDR2 from the germline V gene are SQVTM and ANQGSEA. The CDR3 has 13 residues. This clonotype originated in a young man in good health. Some clones in this sample may be carry-over from other donors' samples. The V and J genes are TRBV29-1 and TRBJ2-3; 7 bases map to TRBD2. The specimen was naive CD4+ T cells from PBMCs. Subset meaning: CD45RA+ positively selected. The CDR3, as DNA: TGCAGCGTTGGGGGGGGAGAAAGGGATACGCAGTATTTT. Encoded protein: CSVGGGERDTQYF.